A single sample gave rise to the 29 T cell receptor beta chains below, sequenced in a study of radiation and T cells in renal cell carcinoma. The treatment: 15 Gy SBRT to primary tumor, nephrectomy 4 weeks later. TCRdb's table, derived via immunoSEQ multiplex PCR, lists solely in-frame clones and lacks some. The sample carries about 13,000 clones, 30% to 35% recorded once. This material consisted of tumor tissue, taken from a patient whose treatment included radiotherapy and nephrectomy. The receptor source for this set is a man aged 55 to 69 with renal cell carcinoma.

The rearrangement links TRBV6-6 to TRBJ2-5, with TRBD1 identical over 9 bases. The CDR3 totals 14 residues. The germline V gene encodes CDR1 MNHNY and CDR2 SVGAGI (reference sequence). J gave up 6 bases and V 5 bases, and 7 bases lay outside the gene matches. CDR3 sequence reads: CASSPGTGTKTQYF. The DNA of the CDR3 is TGTGCCAGCAGTCCCGGGACAGGGACCAAGACCCAGTACTTC.

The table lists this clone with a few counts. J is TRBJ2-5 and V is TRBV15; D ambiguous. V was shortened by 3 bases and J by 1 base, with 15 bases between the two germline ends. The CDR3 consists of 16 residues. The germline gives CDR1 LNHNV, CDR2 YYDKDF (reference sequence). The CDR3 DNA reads TGTGCCACCAGCAGTATTGGCCACTCCTTCCAAGAGACCCAGTACTTC. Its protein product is CATSSIGHSFQETQYF. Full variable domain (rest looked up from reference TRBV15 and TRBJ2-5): DAMVIQNPRYQVTQFGKPVTLSCSQTLNHNVMYWYQQKSSQAPKLLFHYYDKDFNNEADTPDNFQSRRPNTSFCFLDIRSPGLGDTAMYLCATSSIGHSFQETQYFGPGTRLLVL.

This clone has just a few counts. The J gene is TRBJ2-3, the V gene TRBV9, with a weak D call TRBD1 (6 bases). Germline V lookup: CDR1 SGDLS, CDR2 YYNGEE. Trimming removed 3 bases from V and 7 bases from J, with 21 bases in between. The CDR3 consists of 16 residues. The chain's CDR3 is CASSDPGDRPSHTQYF. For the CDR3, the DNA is TGTGCCAGCAGCGACCCCGGAGACAGGCCTTCTCATACGCAGTATTTT.

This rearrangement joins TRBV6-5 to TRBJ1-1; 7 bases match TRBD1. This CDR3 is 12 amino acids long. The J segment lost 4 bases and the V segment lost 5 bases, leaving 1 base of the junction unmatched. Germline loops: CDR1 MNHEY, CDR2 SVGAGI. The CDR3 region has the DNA TGTGCCAGCAGTCCAGGGGGCACTGAAGCTTTCTTT. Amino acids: CASSPGGTEAFF.

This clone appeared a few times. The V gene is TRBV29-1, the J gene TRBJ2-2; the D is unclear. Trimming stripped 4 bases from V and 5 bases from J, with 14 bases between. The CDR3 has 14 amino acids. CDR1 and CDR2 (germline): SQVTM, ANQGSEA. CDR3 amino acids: CSVVGPSRTGELFF. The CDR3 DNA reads TGCAGCGTTGTAGGCCCGTCTCGGACCGGGGAGCTGTTTTTT.

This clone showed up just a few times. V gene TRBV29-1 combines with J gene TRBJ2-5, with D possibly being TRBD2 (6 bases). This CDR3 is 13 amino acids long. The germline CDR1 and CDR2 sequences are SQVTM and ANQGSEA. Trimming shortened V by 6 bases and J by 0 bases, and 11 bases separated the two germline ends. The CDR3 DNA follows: TGCAGCGTGAACCGGGACTACCAAGAGACCCAGTACTTC. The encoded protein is CSVNRDYQETQYF.

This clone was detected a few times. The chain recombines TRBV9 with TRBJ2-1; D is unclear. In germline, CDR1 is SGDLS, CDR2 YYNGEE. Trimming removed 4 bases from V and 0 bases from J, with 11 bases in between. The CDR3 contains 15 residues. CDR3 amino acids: CASSKLHSSYNEQFF. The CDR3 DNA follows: TGTGCCAGCAGCAAACTCCATAGCTCCTACAATGAGCAGTTCTTC.

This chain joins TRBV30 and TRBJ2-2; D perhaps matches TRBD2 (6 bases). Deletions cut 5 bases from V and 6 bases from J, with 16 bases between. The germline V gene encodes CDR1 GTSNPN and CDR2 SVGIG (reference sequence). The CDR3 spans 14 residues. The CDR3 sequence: CAWGYGGISGELFF. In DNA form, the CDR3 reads TGTGCCTGGGGCTACGGGGGAATCTCCGGGGAGCTGTTTTTT.

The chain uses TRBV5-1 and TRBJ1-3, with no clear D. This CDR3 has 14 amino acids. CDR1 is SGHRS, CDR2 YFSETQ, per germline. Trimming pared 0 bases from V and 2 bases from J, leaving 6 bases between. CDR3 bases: TGCGCCAGCAGCTTGGGGACCACTGGAAACACCATATATTTT. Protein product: CASSLGTTGNTIYF.

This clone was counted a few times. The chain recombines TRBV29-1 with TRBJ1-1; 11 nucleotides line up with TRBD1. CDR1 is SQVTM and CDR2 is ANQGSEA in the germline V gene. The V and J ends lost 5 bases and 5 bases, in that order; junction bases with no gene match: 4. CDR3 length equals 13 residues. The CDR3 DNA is TGCAGCGTTCGGACAGGGGGCGGGACTGAAGCTTTCTTT. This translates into CSVRTGGGTEAFF.

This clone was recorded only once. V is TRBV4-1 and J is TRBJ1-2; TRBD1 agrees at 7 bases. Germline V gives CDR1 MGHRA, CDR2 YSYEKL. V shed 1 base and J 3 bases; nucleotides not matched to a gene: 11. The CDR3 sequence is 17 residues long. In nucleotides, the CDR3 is TGCGCCAGCAGCCAAGGAGGGACAGCTCGAGGTCACTATGGCTACACCTTC. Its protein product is CASSQGGTARGHYGYTF.

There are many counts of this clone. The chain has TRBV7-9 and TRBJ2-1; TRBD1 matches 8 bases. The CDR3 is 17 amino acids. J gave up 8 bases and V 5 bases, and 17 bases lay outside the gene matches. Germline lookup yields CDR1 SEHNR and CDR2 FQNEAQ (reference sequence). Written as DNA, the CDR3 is TGTGCCAGCAGCCCCCTTTTGGGGGGACAGGAAATAGATGAGCAGTTCTTC. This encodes CASSPLLGGQEIDEQFF.

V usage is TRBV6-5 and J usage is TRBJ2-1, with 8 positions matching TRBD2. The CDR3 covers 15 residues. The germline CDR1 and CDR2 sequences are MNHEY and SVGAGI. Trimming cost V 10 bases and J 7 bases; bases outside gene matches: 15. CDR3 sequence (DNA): TGTGCCACATTCGTCGGTAGCGGGACATGGAATGAGCAGTTCTTC. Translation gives CATFVGSGTWNEQFF.

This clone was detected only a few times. The CDR3 DNA reads TGCAGCGTGGGACAGGGGACAGGGGGTGACACCATATATTTT. Its protein is CSVGQGTGGDTIYF. The rearrangement joins TRBV29-1 to TRBJ1-3, with 11 nucleotides matching TRBD1. V gave up 6 bases and J gave up 8 bases; unmatched junction bases: 9. The CDR3 sequence is 14 residues long. The germline V gene has CDR1 SQVTM and CDR2 ANQGSEA.

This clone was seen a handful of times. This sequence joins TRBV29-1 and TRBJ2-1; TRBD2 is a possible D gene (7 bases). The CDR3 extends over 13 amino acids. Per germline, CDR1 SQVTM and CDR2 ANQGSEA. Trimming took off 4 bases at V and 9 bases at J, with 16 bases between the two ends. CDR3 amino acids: CSVVTGRGGEQFF. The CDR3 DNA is TGCAGCGTTGTAACAGGGAGGGGCGGTGAGCAGTTCTTC.

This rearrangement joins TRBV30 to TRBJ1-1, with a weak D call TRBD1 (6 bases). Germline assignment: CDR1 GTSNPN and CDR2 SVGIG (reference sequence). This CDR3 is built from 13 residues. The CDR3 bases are TGTGCACAACGGGGGCAGATGAACACTGAAGCTTTCTTT. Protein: CAQRGQMNTEAFF. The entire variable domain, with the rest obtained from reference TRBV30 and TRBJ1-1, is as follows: SQTIHQWPATLVQPVGSPLSLECTVEGTSNPNLYWYRQAAGRGLQLLFYSVGIGQISSEVPQNLSASRPQDRQFILSSKKLLLSDSGFYLCAQRGQMNTEAFFGQGTRLTVV.

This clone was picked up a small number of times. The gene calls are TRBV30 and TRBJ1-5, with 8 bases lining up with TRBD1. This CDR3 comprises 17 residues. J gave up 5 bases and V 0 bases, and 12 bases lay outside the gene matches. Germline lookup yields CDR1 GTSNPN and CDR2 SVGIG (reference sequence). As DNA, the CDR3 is TGTGCCTGGAGTGTACGTTTGGGGGGACAGGCGGATCAGCCCCAGCATTTT. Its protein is CAWSVRLGGQADQPQHF.

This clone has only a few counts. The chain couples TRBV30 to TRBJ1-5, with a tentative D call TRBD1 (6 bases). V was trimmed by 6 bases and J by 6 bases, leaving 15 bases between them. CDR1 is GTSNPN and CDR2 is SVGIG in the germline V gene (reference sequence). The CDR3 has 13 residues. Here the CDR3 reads CACTQGPGQPQHF. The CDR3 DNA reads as TGTGCCTGCACTCAGGGGCCGGGTCAGCCCCAGCATTTT.

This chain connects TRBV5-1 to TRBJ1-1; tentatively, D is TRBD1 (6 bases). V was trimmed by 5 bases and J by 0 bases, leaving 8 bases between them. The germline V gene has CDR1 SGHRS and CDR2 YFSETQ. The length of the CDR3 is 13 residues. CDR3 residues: CASSQGLNTEAFF. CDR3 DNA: TGCGCCAGCAGTCAGGGGTTGAACACTGAAGCTTTCTTT.

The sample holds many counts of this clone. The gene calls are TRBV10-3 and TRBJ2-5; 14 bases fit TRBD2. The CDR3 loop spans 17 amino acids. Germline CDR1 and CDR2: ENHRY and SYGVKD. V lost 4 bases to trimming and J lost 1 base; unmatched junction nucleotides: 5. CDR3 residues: CAISVRTSGGSQETQYF. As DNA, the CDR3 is TGTGCCATCAGTGTCAGGACTAGCGGGGGGAGCCAAGAGACCCAGTACTTC.

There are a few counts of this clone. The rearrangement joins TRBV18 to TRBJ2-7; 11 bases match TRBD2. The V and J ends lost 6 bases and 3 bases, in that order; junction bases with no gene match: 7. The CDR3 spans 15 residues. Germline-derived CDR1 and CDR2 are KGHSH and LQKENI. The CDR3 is CASSFRLAGNYEQYV. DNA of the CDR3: TGTGCCAGCTCGTTCCGACTAGCGGGAAACTACGAGCAGTACGTC.

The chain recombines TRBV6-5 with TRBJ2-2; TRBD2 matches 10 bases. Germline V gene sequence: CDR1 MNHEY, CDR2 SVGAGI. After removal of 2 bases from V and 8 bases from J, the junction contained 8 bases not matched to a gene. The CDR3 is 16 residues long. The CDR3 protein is CASSYPLGLASGELFF. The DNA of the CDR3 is TGTGCCAGCAGTTACCCGTTGGGACTAGCGTCAGGGGAGCTGTTTTTT.

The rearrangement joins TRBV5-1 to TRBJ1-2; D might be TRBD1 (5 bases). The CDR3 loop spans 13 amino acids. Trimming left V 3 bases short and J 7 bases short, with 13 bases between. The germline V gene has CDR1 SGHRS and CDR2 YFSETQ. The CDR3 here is CASSSDPRGGYTF. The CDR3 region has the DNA TGCGCCAGCAGCTCTGACCCGAGGGGTGGCTACACCTTC. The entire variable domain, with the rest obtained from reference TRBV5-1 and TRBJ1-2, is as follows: KAGVTQTPRYLIKTRGQQVTLSCSPISGHRSVSWYQQTPGQGLQFLFEYFSETQRNKGNFPGRFSGRQFSNSRSEMNVSTLELGDSALYLCASSSDPRGGYTFGSGTRLTVV.

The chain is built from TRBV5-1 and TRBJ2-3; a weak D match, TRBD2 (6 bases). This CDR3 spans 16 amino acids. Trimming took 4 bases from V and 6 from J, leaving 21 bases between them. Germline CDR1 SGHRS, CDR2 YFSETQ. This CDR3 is CASSGGASLYDDTQYF. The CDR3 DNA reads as TGCGCCAGCAGCGGCGGGGCTAGCTTATATGATGATACGCAGTATTTT.

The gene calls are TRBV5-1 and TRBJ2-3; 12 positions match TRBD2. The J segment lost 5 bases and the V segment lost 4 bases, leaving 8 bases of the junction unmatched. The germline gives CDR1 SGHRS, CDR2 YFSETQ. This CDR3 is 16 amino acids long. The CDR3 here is CASSPLAGGGRDTQYF. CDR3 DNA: TGCGCCAGCAGCCCCCTAGCGGGAGGGGGGAGAGATACGCAGTATTTT.

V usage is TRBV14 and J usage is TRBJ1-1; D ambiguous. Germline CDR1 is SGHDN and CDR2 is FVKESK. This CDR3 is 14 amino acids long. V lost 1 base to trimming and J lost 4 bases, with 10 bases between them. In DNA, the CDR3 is TGTGCCAGCAGCCAAGTTGCCCAGAGCACTGAAGCTTTCTTT. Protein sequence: CASSQVAQSTEAFF. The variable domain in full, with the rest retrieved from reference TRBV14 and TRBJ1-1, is EAGVTQFPSHSVIEKGQTVTLRCDPISGHDNLYWYRRVMGKEIKFLLHFVKESKQDESGMPNNRFLAERTGGTYSTLKVQPAELEDSGVYFCASSQVAQSTEAFFGQGTRLTVV.

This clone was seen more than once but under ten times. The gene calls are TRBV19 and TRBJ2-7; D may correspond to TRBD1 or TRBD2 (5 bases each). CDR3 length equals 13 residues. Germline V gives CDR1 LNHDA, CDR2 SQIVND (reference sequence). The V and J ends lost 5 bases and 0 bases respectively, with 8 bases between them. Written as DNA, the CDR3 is TGTGCCAGTAGTGCCGGGACCTCCTACGAGCAGTACGTC. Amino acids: CASSAGTSYEQYV.

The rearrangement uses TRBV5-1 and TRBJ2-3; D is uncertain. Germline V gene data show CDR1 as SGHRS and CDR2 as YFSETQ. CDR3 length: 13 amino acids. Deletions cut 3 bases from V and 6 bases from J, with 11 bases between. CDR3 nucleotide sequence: TGCGCCAGCAGCTCCCGCCCGGCGGATACGCAGTATTTT. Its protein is CASSSRPADTQYF.

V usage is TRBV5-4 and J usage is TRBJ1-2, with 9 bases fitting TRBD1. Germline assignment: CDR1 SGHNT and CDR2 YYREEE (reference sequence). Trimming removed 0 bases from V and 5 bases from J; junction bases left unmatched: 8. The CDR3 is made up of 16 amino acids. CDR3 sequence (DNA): TGTGCCAGCAGCTTGGGGGGGGGACAGGGCTCATATGGCTACACCTTC. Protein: CASSLGGGQGSYGYTF.